The 29 T cell receptor beta chains reported below all come from one sample, sequenced in a study of blood T cell repertoires in COVID-19. Repertoires were generated with immunoSEQ multiplex PCR, while TCRdb's copy carries only in-frame clones and drops some. The sample lists approximately 480,000 clones; roughly nine tenths were seen once. Source material: PBMCs or T cells enriched from blood (not recorded which). The receptors stem from a woman between 18 and 29 years old who had recovered from COVID-19.

V is TRBV6-5 and J is TRBJ1-2, with 7 bases lining up with TRBD1. With V trimmed by 5 bases and J by 3 bases, 3 bases remained unmatched. From germline, CDR1 is MNHEY and CDR2 SVGAGI. This CDR3 spans 13 amino acids. Here the CDR3 DNA reads TGTGCCAGCAGTCCTACAGGGGACTATGGCTACACCTTC. It translates to CASSPTGDYGYTF.

The DNA for the CDR3 is TGTGCCAGCAGCCGAGCGACCGGGACTAGCCGCTACAATGAGCAGTTCTTC. Translated: CASSRATGTSRYNEQFF. The genes are TRBV3-1 (or the pseudogene TRBV3-2) and TRBJ2-1; TRBD2 matches at 9 bases. The CDR3 is 17 residues long. The trim removed 4 bases at V and 3 bases at J, leaving 10 bases unmatched. Germline V gene sequence: CDR1 LGHDT, CDR2 YNNKEL (reference sequence).

This clone was seen only once. The chain carries TRBV3-1 (or the pseudogene TRBV3-2) and TRBJ1-4; D perhaps matches TRBD1 (5 bases). CDR1 LGHDT and CDR2 YNNKEL come from the germline V gene (reference sequence). V was trimmed by 4 bases and J by 4 bases, leaving 10 bases between them. This CDR3 is 14 amino acids long. CDR3 coding DNA: TGTGCCAGCAGCCCAGACAGCGGTAATGAAAAACTGTTTTTT. Protein product: CASSPDSGNEKLFF.

This chain joins TRBV4-1 and TRBJ1-1; D is unresolved. There are 13 residues in the CDR3. Per the germline V gene, CDR1 is MGHRA and CDR2 is YSYEKL. V was shortened by 2 bases and J by 2 bases, with 6 bases between the two germline ends. CDR3 amino acids: CASSQTVNTEAFF. In DNA, the CDR3 is TGCGCCAGCAGCCAAACGGTAAACACTGAAGCTTTCTTT.

DNA for the CDR3: TGTGCCACCAGTGATAGTGGACAGGGGGATAGTATAGATACGCAGTATTTT. This translates into CATSDSGQGDSIDTQYF. The chain recombines TRBV24-1 with TRBJ2-3; 10 bases fit TRBD1. Germline values: CDR1 KGHDR, CDR2 SFDVKD. The CDR3 covers 17 residues. After removal of 3 bases from V and 5 bases from J, the junction contained 10 bases not matched to a gene.

This clone was seen only once. The chain carries TRBV7-9 and TRBJ1-2; the match to TRBD1 covers 8 bases. CDR3 length: 14 amino acids. Germline CDR1 is SEHNR and CDR2 is FQNEAQ (reference sequence). V lost 4 bases, J lost 10 bases, and 11 bases stayed unmatched. In DNA form, the CDR3 reads TGTGCCAGCAGCTCCACACAGGGGGACGAATACTACACCTTC. Protein sequence: CASSSTQGDEYYTF.

This clone was picked up one time. For the CDR3, the DNA is TGTGCCAGCGCTACGGCAGATACGCAGTATTTT. It translates to CASATADTQYF. This chain connects TRBV18 to TRBJ2-3; D call uncertain. This CDR3 region has 11 residues. Germline V lookup: CDR1 KGHSH, CDR2 LQKENI. V was clipped by 8 bases and J by 4 bases, with 7 bases between them.

The V gene is TRBV27, the J gene TRBJ1-1; TRBD1 matches at 12 bases. The V segment lost 6 bases and the J segment 3 bases; nucleotides outside the gene matches: 8. The CDR3 spans 16 residues. Germline CDR1 and CDR2: MNHEY and SMNVEV (reference sequence). CDR3 sequence (DNA): TGTGCCAGCAGACCAGGGACAGGGGGCATGGACACTGAAGCTTTCTTT. It specifies CASRPGTGGMDTEAFF.

In DNA, the CDR3 is TGCGCCAGCAGCCAAGATCCTCCGGGACAGGAGGGGTCTTCACCCCTCCACTTT. This translates into CASSQDPPGQEGSSPLHF. The J gene is TRBJ1-6, the V gene TRBV4-1; TRBD1 matches 8 bases. J gave up 9 bases and V 0 bases, and 13 bases lay outside the gene matches. The CDR3 has 18 amino acids. Germline V gene lookup returns CDR1 MGHRA and CDR2 YSYEKL.

This chain connects TRBV27 to TRBJ1-6, with TRBD1 identical over 9 bases. Trimming at V came to 7 bases and at J to 8 bases, leaving 6 bases not matched to a gene. There are 14 residues in the CDR3. The V gene's germline CDR1 is MNHEY and CDR2 SMNVEV (reference sequence). The CDR3 DNA reads as TGTGCCAGCACCCAGGGGGACAGGGATTCACCCCTCCACTTT. Its protein is CASTQGDRDSPLHF.

This clone was counted a single time. The chain combines TRBV15 with TRBJ1-4; TRBD1 aligns across 8 bases. V shed 4 bases and J 3 bases; nucleotides not matched to a gene: 10. The V gene's germline CDR1 is LNHNV and CDR2 YYDKDF (reference sequence). The CDR3 is 17 residues long. CDR3 sequence (DNA): TGTGCCACCAGCATAGACAGGGGTTGGGGAGCTAATGAAAAACTGTTTTTT. Translating gives CATSIDRGWGANEKLFF.

The rearrangement uses TRBV7-9 and TRBJ1-2; TRBD1 matches at 7 bases. CDR1 SEHNR and CDR2 FQNEAQ come from the germline V gene (reference sequence). This CDR3 is 13 amino acids long. Trimming removed 3 bases from V and 6 bases from J; junction bases left unmatched: 4. CDR3 in amino acids: CASSLDRIDGYTF. The DNA of the CDR3 is TGTGCCAGCAGCTTGGACAGGATCGATGGCTACACCTTC.

The V gene is TRBV6-1, the J gene TRBJ1-2; D may be TRBD1 (6 bases). CDR3 length equals 15 residues. V was cut by 2 bases and J by 3 bases, with 13 bases left in between. The germline gives CDR1 MNHNS, CDR2 SASEGT. The CDR3 here is CASSENTGTYYGYTF. CDR3 sequence (DNA): TGTGCCAGCAGTGAAAATACCGGGACATACTATGGCTACACCTTC.

The rearrangement uses TRBV7-2 and TRBJ2-1, with TRBD2 matching 9 bases. The CDR3 loop spans 16 amino acids. Germline V CDR1 and CDR2: SGHTA, FQGNSA. J was trimmed by 0 bases and V by 3 bases; bases with no gene match: 3. The CDR3 here is CASSFSGGSSYNEQFF. CDR3 coding DNA: TGTGCCAGCAGCTTCAGCGGGGGGAGCTCCTACAATGAGCAGTTCTTC.

The chain couples TRBV12-3 or TRBV12-4 to TRBJ2-7, with D possibly TRBD1 on 6 matching bases. V was cut by 7 bases and J by 5 bases, with 9 bases left in between. The CDR3 contains 11 residues. CDR3 sequence: CASTSGDEQYF. The CDR3 DNA is TGTGCCAGCACCTCAGGGGACGAGCAGTACTTC.

This clone was observed a handful of times. This sequence joins TRBV2 and TRBJ1-2, with D unclear. In germline, CDR1 is SNHLY, CDR2 FYNNEI. The CDR3 totals 13 residues. Trimming shortened V by 1 base and J by 4 bases, and 7 bases separated the two germline ends. The CDR3 region is CASSEVSTYGYTF. The CDR3 bases are TGTGCCAGCAGTGAAGTCAGTACCTATGGCTACACCTTC.

The gene calls are TRBV28 and TRBJ1-2; D not certain. Germline loops: CDR1 MDHEN, CDR2 SYDVKM. Trimming removed 7 bases at V and 8 bases at J, with 17 bases between. The CDR3 loop spans 13 amino acids. CDR3 sequence: CASKRGGDEGYTF. CDR3 bases: TGTGCCAGCAAAAGAGGCGGAGACGAAGGCTACACCTTC.

This chain joins TRBV18 and TRBJ2-3; 7 bases are a match to TRBD2. V was clipped by 6 bases and J by 0 bases; unmatched bases: 9. In germline, CDR1 is KGHSH, CDR2 LQKENI. The CDR3 runs to 16 residues. In DNA form, the CDR3 reads TGTGCCAGCTCTCAGCGGGGTTTAGTGAGCACAGATACGCAGTATTTT. This codes for CASSQRGLVSTDTQYF.

This chain joins TRBV6-5 and TRBJ1-4, with D possibly TRBD1 on 5 matching bases. Trimming removed 9 bases at V and 4 bases at J, with 15 bases between. CDR3 size: 14 residues. Germline CDR1 MNHEY, CDR2 SVGAGI. Here the CDR3 reads CASSRGEGNEKLFF. In DNA, the CDR3 is TGTGCCAGTAGCCGGGGGGAGGGTAATGAAAAACTGTTTTTT.

This rearrangement joins TRBV27 to TRBJ2-2; 9 bases agree with TRBD1. Germline V lookup: CDR1 MNHEY, CDR2 SMNVEV (reference sequence). This CDR3 region has 14 residues. J gave up 5 bases and V 4 bases, and 2 bases lay outside the gene matches. The CDR3 sequence is CASSSTGGTGELFF. The DNA of the CDR3 is TGTGCCAGCAGTTCGACAGGGGGAACCGGGGAGCTGTTTTTT.

This chain joins TRBV19 and TRBJ1-4; 8 nucleotides agree with TRBD1. The germline gives CDR1 LNHDA, CDR2 SQIVND (reference sequence). The CDR3 extends over 16 amino acids. Trimming removed 3 bases from V and 1 base from J; junction bases left unmatched: 4. CDR3 bases: TGTGCCAGTAGTATCGGCAGGGGGCGAACTAATGAAAAACTGTTTTTT. Translation: CASSIGRGRTNEKLFF.

The chain carries TRBV7-6 and TRBJ1-3; D gene ambiguous. V lost 5 bases to trimming and J lost 0 bases, with 8 bases between them. Germline-derived CDR1 and CDR2 are SGHVS and FNYEAQ. This CDR3 is 14 amino acids long. The CDR3 loop reads CASSPTRSGNTIYF. CDR3 nucleotide sequence: TGTGCCAGCAGCCCTACCCGCTCTGGAAACACCATATATTTT. Supplemented by reference TRBV7-6 and TRBJ1-3, the full variable domain reads GAGVSQSPRYKVTKRGQDVALRCDPISGHVSLYWYRQALGQGPEFLTYFNYEAQQDKSGLPNDRFSAERPEGSISTLTIQRTEQRDSAMYRCASSPTRSGNTIYFGEGSWLTVV.

The V and J genes are TRBV7-9 and TRBJ1-2; D unclear. Germline lookup yields CDR1 SEHNR and CDR2 FQNEAQ (reference sequence). V was shortened by 4 bases and J by 7 bases, with 10 bases between the two germline ends. There are 12 residues in the CDR3. The CDR3 bases are TGTGCCAGCAGCTACGGAGAGAGTGGCTACACCTTC. Protein sequence: CASSYGESGYTF.

This chain links TRBV11-2 with TRBJ1-1; D perhaps matches TRBD1 (6 bases). The germline V and J ends were trimmed by 5 bases and 8 bases, with 12 bases remaining between them. The germline V gene encodes CDR1 SGHAT and CDR2 FQNNGV. The CDR3 is made up of 12 amino acids. CDR3 coding DNA: TGTGCCAGCAGCCGGGGGGGGCTAGAAGCTTTCTTT. The encoded protein is CASSRGGLEAFF.

This chain connects TRBV27 to TRBJ1-5; a possible D gene is TRBD1 (5 bases). The CDR3 is made up of 14 amino acids. Trimming cost V 6 bases and J 0 bases, with 9 bases left between them. Germline CDR1 MNHEY, CDR2 SMNVEV (reference sequence). The CDR3 DNA follows: TGTGCCAGCAGGGGCAGGGCTAGCAATCAGCCCCAGCATTTT. Translating it yields CASRGRASNQPQHF.

This clone has just one count. The V and J genes are TRBV28 and TRBJ1-1; D call uncertain. The CDR3 is 11 amino acids. Trimming left V 6 bases short and J 7 bases short, with 9 bases between. The germline gives CDR1 MDHEN, CDR2 SYDVKM. CDR3 amino acids: CASRIQLEAFF. In DNA form, the CDR3 reads TGTGCCAGCAGGATACAGCTTGAAGCTTTCTTT.

Only a few counts were recorded for this clone. This chain's CDR3 is CASRLQGTQTDGYTF. CDR3 bases: TGTGCCAGCAGGCTTCAGGGTACGCAGACAGATGGCTACACCTTC. The V call is TRBV27, the J call TRBJ1-2, with D possibly being TRBD1 (5 bases). CDR1 and CDR2 (germline): MNHEY, SMNVEV (reference sequence). The CDR3 extends over 15 amino acids. V was cut by 6 bases and J by 6 bases, with 20 bases left in between.

V and J are TRBV7-2 and TRBJ2-7; D perhaps matches TRBD1 (5 bases). CDR1 is SGHTA, CDR2 FQGNSA, per germline. V was trimmed by 1 base and J by 6 bases, leaving 13 bases between them. The CDR3 length is 14 residues. The CDR3 reads CASSLDASQGEQYF. In nucleotides, the CDR3 is TGTGCCAGCAGCTTAGATGCCTCCCAGGGCGAGCAGTACTTC.

V usage is TRBV5-1 and J usage is TRBJ2-4, with TRBD2 as a possible D gene (6 bases). The CDR3 spans 13 residues. Germline V lookup: CDR1 SGHRS, CDR2 YFSETQ. The V gene lost 0 bases and the J gene lost 8 bases, with 9 bases spanning the gap. The CDR3 region has the DNA TGCGCCAGCAGCTTGGTAAGGGAGGACATTCAGTACTTC. It yields the protein CASSLVREDIQYF. Together with reference TRBV5-1 and TRBJ2-4, the CDR3 gives the full variable domain: KAGVTQTPRYLIKTRGQQVTLSCSPISGHRSVSWYQQTPGQGLQFLFEYFSETQRNKGNFPGRFSGRQFSNSRSEMNVSTLELGDSALYLCASSLVREDIQYFGAGTRLSVL.